There are many counts of the clone carrying this T cell receptor (beta chain). Its antigen is currently unknown. This sample is drawn from a study of T cells after posttransplantation cyclophosphamide. The ends were cut back, 4 bases at V and 10 bases at J, with 9 bases in the middle. The CDR3 consists of 11 residues. The V gene's germline CDR1 is SGHDT and CDR2 YYEEEE. Regarding the study as a whole: Blood and skin or GI T cell repertoires showed limited TRB overlap. Donor CD8+ memory clones often dominated recipient blood repertoires at later times.

TCRdb keeps only in-frame clones here, not all; method: immunoSEQ multiplex PCR. The sample contains about 40,000 clones, none of them singletons. V and J are TRBV5-6 and TRBJ2-1, with TRBD2 as a possible D gene (5 bases). The sample comprised PBMCs. The TCR comes from a woman between 45 and 65 years old in good health and a related stem cell transplant donor. CDR3 residues: CASSRRREQFF. The CDR3 DNA follows: TGTGCCAGCAGCCGCCGGAGGGAGCAGTTCTTC.